Shown below are 10 T cell receptor beta chains from a single sample sequenced in a study of blood T cell repertoires in COVID-19. Assay used: immunoSEQ multiplex PCR; TCRdb lists only in-frame clones, some missing. The sample includes some 100,000 clones, approximately 90% of them seen just once. Sequencing was carried out using peripheral blood. All receptors come from a man in his 60s with acute or convalescent COVID-19.

The chain employs TRBV3-1 (or the pseudogene TRBV3-2) and TRBJ2-3; D is undetermined. V dropped 4 bases and J dropped 0 bases, with 8 bases sitting between them. Per germline, CDR1 LGHDT and CDR2 YNNKEL (reference sequence). The CDR3 has 14 residues. CDR3 bases: TGTGCCAGCAGCCCGCTCAGAAGCACAGATACGCAGTATTTT. Translation: CASSPLRSTDTQYF.

This sequence joins TRBV11-2 and TRBJ1-2; 8 nucleotides agree with TRBD1. Germline CDR1 SGHAT, CDR2 FQNNGV. V trimming: 6 bases; J trimming: 2 bases; junction bases outside the gene matches: 2. The CDR3 is made up of 13 amino acids. CDR3 nucleotides: TGTGCCAGCAGAACAGGGGGAAACTATGGCTACACCTTC. It encodes CASRTGGNYGYTF.

V and J are TRBV7-9 and TRBJ2-1, with 7 positions matching TRBD2. With V trimmed by 1 base and J by 5 bases, 8 bases remained unmatched. The germline gives CDR1 SEHNR, CDR2 FQNEAQ (reference sequence). The CDR3 has 16 residues. CDR3 region: CASSLGLASGDNEQFF. The CDR3 DNA sequence: TGTGCCAGCAGCTTAGGTCTGGCTAGCGGAGACAATGAGCAGTTCTTC.

V is TRBV5-1 and J is TRBJ2-1; TRBD2 agrees at 14 bases. The CDR3 extends over 15 amino acids. After removal of 5 bases from V and 7 bases from J, the junction contained 5 bases not matched to a gene. Germline values: CDR1 SGHRS, CDR2 YFSETQ. The CDR3 region is CASRVGLAGVNEQFF. CDR3 nucleotide sequence: TGCGCCAGCAGGGTGGGACTAGCGGGAGTTAATGAGCAGTTCTTC.

The V and J genes are TRBV29-1 and TRBJ1-2, with 8 bases lining up with TRBD1. V shed 2 bases and J 4 bases; nucleotides not matched to a gene: 3. The CDR3 has 13 residues. CDR1 and CDR2 from the germline V gene are SQVTM and ANQGSEA. This chain's CDR3 is CSVESQGAYGYTF. The CDR3 coding sequence is TGCAGCGTTGAAAGCCAGGGGGCCTATGGCTACACCTTC.

V usage is TRBV5-1 and J usage is TRBJ1-6, with 7 bases matching TRBD1. J gave up 5 bases and V 2 bases, and 4 bases lay outside the gene matches. This CDR3 is 15 amino acids long. Germline V gene lookup returns CDR1 SGHRS and CDR2 YFSETQ. This chain's CDR3 is CASSFEGADNSPLHF. DNA for the CDR3: TGCGCCAGCAGCTTTGAGGGGGCGGATAATTCACCCCTCCACTTT.

This chain joins TRBV7-8 and TRBJ1-1; TRBD1 is a possible D gene (5 bases). This CDR3 is built from 14 residues. Germline V gene sequence: CDR1 SGHVS, CDR2 FQNEAQ. V lost 3 bases, J lost 4 bases, and 12 bases lay in between. CDR3 region: CASSFARVVTEAFF. The CDR3 nucleotides are TGTGCCAGCAGCTTTGCCAGGGTCGTCACTGAAGCTTTCTTT. The complete variable domain, with remaining parts taken from reference TRBV7-8 and TRBJ1-1, reads GAGVSQSPRYKVAKRGQDVALRCDPISGHVSLFWYQQALGQGPEFLTYFQNEAQLDKSGLPSDRFFAERPEGSVSTLKIQRTQQEDSAVYLCASSFARVVTEAFFGQGTRLTVV.

V and J are TRBV5-1 and TRBJ1-4; perhaps TRBD1 as D (5 bases). With 4 bases removed from V and 2 bases from J, the gap between germline ends came to 9 bases. Germline lookup yields CDR1 SGHRS and CDR2 YFSETQ. This CDR3 comprises 14 residues. CDR3 amino acids: CASSRGTTNEKLFF. DNA for the CDR3: TGCGCCAGCAGCAGGGGTACCACTAATGAAAAACTGTTTTTT.

CDR3 amino acids: CASSSPVNPFEQYV. The CDR3 bases are TGTGCCAGCAGCTCCCCGGTAAACCCCTTCGAGCAGTACGTC. The chain joins TRBV28 to TRBJ2-7, with D uncertain. V was pared by 6 bases and J by 6 bases, with 18 bases between. Germline CDR1 MDHEN, CDR2 SYDVKM. The CDR3 length is 14 residues.

The J gene is TRBJ1-4, the V gene TRBV7-2; the match to TRBD1 covers 9 bases. Germline CDR1 is SGHTA and CDR2 is FQGNSA. This CDR3 contains 14 residues. The ends lost 1 base at V and 8 bases at J; junction bases unmatched: 2. CDR3: CASSLDRGQEKLFF. The CDR3 nucleotides are TGTGCCAGCAGCTTAGACAGGGGGCAAGAAAAACTGTTTTTT. Full variable domain (outside the CDR3, taken from reference TRBV7-2 and TRBJ1-4): GAGVSQSPSNKVTEKGKDVELRCDPISGHTALYWYRQSLGQGLEFLIYFQGNSAPDKSGLPSDRFSAERTGGSVSTLTIQRTQQEDSAVYLCASSLDRGQEKLFFGSGTQLSVL.